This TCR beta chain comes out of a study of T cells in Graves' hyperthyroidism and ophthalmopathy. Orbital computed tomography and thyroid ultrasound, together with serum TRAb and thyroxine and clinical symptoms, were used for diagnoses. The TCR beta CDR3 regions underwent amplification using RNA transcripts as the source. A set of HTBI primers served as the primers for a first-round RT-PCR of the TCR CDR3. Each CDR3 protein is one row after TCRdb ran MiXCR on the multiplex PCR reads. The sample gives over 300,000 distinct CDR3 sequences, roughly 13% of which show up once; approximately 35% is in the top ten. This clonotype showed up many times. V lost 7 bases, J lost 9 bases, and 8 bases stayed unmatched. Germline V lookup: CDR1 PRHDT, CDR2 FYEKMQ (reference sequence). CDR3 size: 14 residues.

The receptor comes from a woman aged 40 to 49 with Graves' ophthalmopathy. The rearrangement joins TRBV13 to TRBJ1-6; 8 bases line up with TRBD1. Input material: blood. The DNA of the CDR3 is TGTGCCAGCACCCTGACAGGGGTCGGTTCACCCCTCCACTTT. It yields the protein CASTLTGVGSPLHF.